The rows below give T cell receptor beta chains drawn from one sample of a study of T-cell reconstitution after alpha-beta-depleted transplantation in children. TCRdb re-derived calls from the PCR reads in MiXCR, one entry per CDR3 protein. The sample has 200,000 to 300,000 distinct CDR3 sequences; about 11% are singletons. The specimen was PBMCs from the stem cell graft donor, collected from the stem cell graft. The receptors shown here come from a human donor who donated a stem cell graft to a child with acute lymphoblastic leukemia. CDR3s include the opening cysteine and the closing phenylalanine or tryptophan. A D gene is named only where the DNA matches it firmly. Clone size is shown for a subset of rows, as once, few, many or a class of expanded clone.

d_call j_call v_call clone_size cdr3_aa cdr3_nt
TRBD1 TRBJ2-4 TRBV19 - CASSIASRGRNIQYF TGTGCCAGTAGTATAGCGAGCAGGGGGCGAAACATTCAGTACTTC
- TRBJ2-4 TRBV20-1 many CSARGSLDIQYF TGCAGTGCCAGAGGGTCCTTGGACATTCAGTACTTC
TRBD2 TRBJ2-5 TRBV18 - CASQGTSGRSETQYF TGTGCCAGCCAGGGGACTAGCGGGAGGTCGGAGACCCAGTACTTC
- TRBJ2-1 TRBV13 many CASSLIVVGWEQFF TGTGCCAGCAGCTTAATAGTTGTGGGGTGGGAGCAGTTCTTC
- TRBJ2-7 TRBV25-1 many CASSEPNLVRGSYEQYF TGTGCCAGCAGTGAACCTAATTTGGTCCGGGGCTCCTACGAGCAGTACTTC
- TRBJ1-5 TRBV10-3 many CAHAINSNQPQHF TGTGCCCACGCGATAAATAGCAATCAGCCCCAGCATTTT
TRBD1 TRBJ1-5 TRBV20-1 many CSASGGGYSNQPQHF TGCAGTGCTAGCGGAGGGGGCTATAGCAATCAGCCCCAGCATTTT
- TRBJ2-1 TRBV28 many CASSSPLGGEARNEQFF TGTGCCAGCAGTTCCCCCCTTGGCGGGGAAGCTAGGAATGAGCAGTTCTTC
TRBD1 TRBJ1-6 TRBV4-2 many CASSQGTDSPLHF TGTGCCAGCAGCCAGGGGACAGATTCACCCCTCCACTTT
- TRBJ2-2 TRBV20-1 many CSARVLHREVGELFF TGCAGTGCTAGAGTTTTACACAGGGAGGTCGGGGAGCTGTTTTTT
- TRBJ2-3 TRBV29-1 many CSVEISATDTQYF TGCAGCGTTGAGATCAGTGCTACAGATACGCAGTATTTT
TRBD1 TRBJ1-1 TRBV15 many CATSRDPTGGRWDTEAFF TGTGCCACCAGCAGAGATCCCACAGGGGGCCGGTGGGACACTGAAGCTTTCTTT
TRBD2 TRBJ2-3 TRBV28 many CASSTTSGGTDTQYF TGTGCCAGCAGCACCACTAGCGGGGGGACAGATACGCAGTATTTT
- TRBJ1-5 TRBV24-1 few CATRKSGEKNQPQHF TGTGCCACCAGGAAATCAGGTGAAAAGAATCAGCCCCAGCATTTT
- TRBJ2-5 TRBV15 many CATSTVQGYQYF TGTGCCACCAGCACCGTACAGGGATACCAGTACTTC
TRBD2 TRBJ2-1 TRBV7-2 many CASSPLAGIHNEQFF TGTGCCAGCAGCCCCCTAGCGGGGATTCACAATGAGCAGTTCTTC
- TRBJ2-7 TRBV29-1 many CSVHDSISYEQYF TGCAGCGTTCATGACAGTATATCCTACGAGCAGTACTTC
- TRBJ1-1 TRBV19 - CASRGLPPEAFF TGTGCCAGTAGGGGCCTTCCCCCTGAAGCTTTCTTT
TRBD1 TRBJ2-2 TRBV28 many CASSSYRGPGELFF TGTGCCAGCAGTTCCTACAGGGGTCCCGGGGAGCTGTTTTTT